The 31 T cell receptor beta chains listed next were all sequenced from one sample in a study of PD-1 blockade in classical Hodgkin lymphoma. Specified time point: cycle 4 day 1 (C4D1), after 5 to 7 weeks of nivolumab. Relapse was seen in all patients after autologous stem cell transplantation, and brentuximab vedotin exposure was variable. Using immunoSEQ multiplex PCR, the repertoire was profiled, and TCRdb retains in-frame clones only, with some absent. The data contain about 20,000 clones, 65% to 80% of them singletons. This sample comprised peripheral blood mononuclear cells (PBMCs), obtained before the fourth cycle of nivolumab. Every receptor here comes from a human donor with classical Hodgkin lymphoma.

The gene calls are TRBV25-1 and TRBJ2-2; possibly TRBD2 for D (5 bases). CDR1 is MGHDK and CDR2 is SYGVNS in the germline V gene. This CDR3 has 14 amino acids. V was clipped by 7 bases and J by 7 bases, with 16 bases between them. CDR3 sequence: CASTSLVGVGELFF. In DNA form, the CDR3 reads TGTGCCAGCACCTCGCTTGTCGGGGTCGGGGAGCTGTTTTTT. Full variable domain (remainder filled in from reference TRBV25-1 and TRBJ2-2): EADIYQTPRYLVIGTGKKITLECSQTMGHDKMYWYQQDPGMELHLIHYSYGVNSTEKGDLSSESTVSRIRTEHFPLTLESARPSHTSQYLCASTSLVGVGELFFGEGSRLTVL.

This clone showed up just a few times. The gene calls are TRBV6-1 and TRBJ1-2; D uncertain. Trimming removed 7 bases at V and 7 bases at J, with 16 bases between. Germline values: CDR1 MNHNS, CDR2 SASEGT. The CDR3 runs to 13 residues. For the CDR3, the DNA is TGTGCCAGCACCCCAAGCCAGCTCGGTGGCTACACCTTC. It encodes CASTPSQLGGYTF.

V and J are TRBV7-2 and TRBJ2-7, with D perhaps TRBD1 or TRBD2 (6 bases each). The germline V gene has CDR1 SGHTA and CDR2 FQGNSA. This CDR3 is 15 amino acids long. Trimming pared 1 base from V and 4 bases from J, leaving 14 bases between. Here the CDR3 reads CASSLGGQGGYEQYV. The CDR3 region has the DNA TGTGCCAGCAGCTTAGGAGGACAAGGGGGGTACGAGCAGTACGTC.

In its sample, this clone was seen a few times. This chain links TRBV6-6 with TRBJ1-2; D is unresolved. The V gene lost 2 bases and the J gene lost 2 bases, with 9 bases spanning the gap. This CDR3 has 14 residues. Germline V lookup: CDR1 MNHNY, CDR2 SVGAGI (reference sequence). The DNA of the CDR3 is TGTGCCAGCAGTTACGCCACACCAAACTATGGCTACACCTTC. Amino acid sequence: CASSYATPNYGYTF.

In this sample, this clone turned up once. This chain joins TRBV19 and TRBJ1-5, with 12 bases aligning to TRBD1. There are 20 residues in the CDR3. V gave up 7 bases and J gave up 0 bases; unmatched junction bases: 16. Germline values: CDR1 LNHDA, CDR2 SQIVND (reference sequence). DNA of the CDR3: TGTGCCAGTAACCCGAGGGGGGACAGGGGGCTCCTCCTTAGCAATCAGCCCCAGCATTTT. Translating it yields CASNPRGDRGLLLSNQPQHF. Drawing the rest from reference TRBV19 and TRBJ1-5, the complete variable domain is DGGITQSPKYLFRKEGQNVTLSCEQNLNHDAMYWYRQDPGQGLRLIYYSQIVNDFQKGDIAEGYSVSREKKESFPLTVTSAQKNPTAFYLCASNPRGDRGLLLSNQPQHFGDGTRLSIL.

V usage is TRBV2 and J usage is TRBJ2-1; the D gene is possibly TRBD1 (5 bases). V was trimmed by 4 bases and J by 9 bases, leaving 7 bases between them. The CDR3 runs 11 residues. The germline CDR1 and CDR2 sequences are SNHLY and FYNNEI. The CDR3 DNA is TGTGCCAGCAGTGTGACAGTTGAGCAGTTCTTC. It codes for CASSVTVEQFF.

The rearrangement links TRBV18 to TRBJ2-1, with 11 bases matching TRBD2. The CDR3 has 18 amino acids. J gave up 5 bases and V 2 bases, and 11 bases lay outside the gene matches. Germline CDR1 and CDR2: KGHSH and LQKENI. The CDR3 region is CASSPGRSLAGVDNEQFF. CDR3 nucleotides: TGTGCCAGCTCACCAGGGAGATCACTAGCGGGAGTAGACAATGAGCAGTTCTTC.

The rearrangement joins TRBV28 to TRBJ2-5; unclear D gene. Trimming took off 2 bases at V and 4 bases at J, with 11 bases between the two ends. CDR1 MDHEN and CDR2 SYDVKM come from the germline V gene. This CDR3 has 14 amino acids. CDR3 nucleotide sequence: TGTGCCAGCAGTTTACTAGTATCTCGAGAGACCCAGTACTTC. This gives the protein CASSLLVSRETQYF.

This rearrangement joins TRBV18 to TRBJ2-7, with 8 bases lining up with TRBD2. Trimming took 4 bases from V and 3 from J; bases not matched to a gene: 2. This CDR3 has 13 amino acids. Germline V gene sequence: CDR1 KGHSH, CDR2 LQKENI. The CDR3 region is CASSLREGYEQYF. The DNA for the CDR3 is TGTGCCAGCTCACTTCGGGAGGGCTACGAGCAGTACTTC.

The chain joins TRBV6-5 to TRBJ2-7, with 12 bases fitting TRBD2. V shed 6 bases and J 7 bases; nucleotides not matched to a gene: 7. Germline CDR1 and CDR2: MNHEY and SVGAGI. The CDR3 is 14 residues long. This CDR3 is CASSLTSGSREQYF. CDR3 DNA sequence: TGTGCCAGCAGCCTGACTAGCGGGAGTAGAGAGCAGTACTTC.

This rearrangement joins TRBV19 to TRBJ2-1; D perhaps matches TRBD1 (5 bases). V shed 5 bases and J shed 6 bases, with 8 bases lying between them. CDR3 length: 12 residues. Germline assignment: CDR1 LNHDA and CDR2 SQIVND (reference sequence). The CDR3 nucleotides read TGTGCCAGTAGTGCAGGGCCCAATGAGCAGTTCTTC. As protein: CASSAGPNEQFF.

The chain recombines TRBV20-1 with TRBJ2-4; D is unclear. This CDR3 has 11 residues. V was shortened by 6 bases and J by 7 bases, with 10 bases between the two germline ends. The V gene's germline CDR1 is DFQATT and CDR2 SNEGSKA (reference sequence). The CDR3 DNA reads as TGCAGTGCGAGGAGTGGTAACATTCAGTACTTC. Its protein product is CSARSGNIQYF.

This clone was recorded only once. The rearrangement uses TRBV4-2 and TRBJ2-1; 10 bases map to TRBD2. CDR1 and CDR2 from the germline V gene are LGHNA and YNFKEQ. V gave up 2 bases and J gave up 6 bases; unmatched junction bases: 10. This CDR3 has 17 residues. The CDR3 sequence: CASSQISGRARANEQFF. As DNA, the CDR3 is TGTGCCAGCAGCCAAATAAGCGGGAGGGCCAGAGCCAATGAGCAGTTCTTC.

This clone showed up just a few times. The chain employs TRBV5-6 and TRBJ2-3, with D perhaps TRBD1 (6 bases). The CDR3 covers 14 residues. Germline CDR1 and CDR2: SGHDT and YYEEEE. The germline V and J ends were trimmed by 3 bases and 5 bases, with 13 bases remaining between them. CDR3 loop: CASSSQGRGDTQYF. The CDR3 bases are TGTGCCAGCAGCTCACAGGGACGGGGAGATACGCAGTATTTT.

This chain links TRBV19 with TRBJ1-4; 8 bases are a match to TRBD1. Germline CDR1 reads LNHDA; CDR2 reads SQIVND (reference sequence). With 6 bases clipped from V and 4 bases from J, the junction kept 4 bases outside the gene matches. This CDR3 comprises 14 residues. In nucleotides, the CDR3 is TGTGCCAGTAGCAACAGGGGGTTTAATGAAAAACTGTTTTTT. This codes for CASSNRGFNEKLFF.

V usage is TRBV7-2 and J usage is TRBJ1-1, with D maybe TRBD1 (6 bases). Looked up from germline, CDR1 is SGHTA and CDR2 is FQGNSA. The CDR3 has 15 residues. V was trimmed by 0 bases and J by 0 bases, leaving 8 bases between them. This chain's CDR3 is CASSLADRLNTEAFF. As DNA, the CDR3 is TGTGCCAGCAGCTTAGCGGACAGACTGAACACTGAAGCTTTCTTT. Looking up the rest from reference TRBV7-2 and TRBJ1-1 gives the full variable domain: GAGVSQSPSNKVTEKGKDVELRCDPISGHTALYWYRQSLGQGLEFLIYFQGNSAPDKSGLPSDRFSAERTGGSVSTLTIQRTQQEDSAVYLCASSLADRLNTEAFFGQGTRLTVV.

The V and J genes are TRBV11-3 and TRBJ2-2, with D tentatively TRBD1 (6 bases). V lost 0 bases and J lost 6, with 14 bases in between. Germline V gives CDR1 SGHNT, CDR2 YENEEA. This CDR3 comprises 16 residues. CDR3 DNA sequence: TGTGCCAGCAGCTTAGAGGTCAGGGGAACCTCCGGGGAGCTGTTTTTT. Its translation: CASSLEVRGTSGELFF.

This sequence joins TRBV7-2 and TRBJ2-7, with 7 bases identical to TRBD1. This CDR3 spans 13 amino acids. J was trimmed by 0 bases and V by 6 bases; bases with no gene match: 2. Germline V gene lookup returns CDR1 SGHTA and CDR2 FQGNSA. The CDR3 region has the DNA TGTGCCAGCAGACGACAGGGCTCCTACGAGCAGTACGTC. Its protein product is CASRRQGSYEQYV.

This rearrangement joins TRBV6-6 to TRBJ2-1, with D unclear. V gave up 4 bases and J gave up 8 bases, with 6 bases separating them. The CDR3 sequence is 11 residues long. Germline V gene lookup returns CDR1 MNHNY and CDR2 SVGAGI (reference sequence). The CDR3 DNA is TGTGCCAGCAGTTCGATGGATGAGCAGTTCTTC. This codes for CASSSMDEQFF.

In its sample, this clone was seen once. V is TRBV4-3 and J is TRBJ2-1; no clear D gene. Germline V gene data show CDR1 as LGHNA and CDR2 as YSLEER. Trimming shortened V by 4 bases and J by 0 bases, and 10 bases separated the two germline ends. The CDR3 sequence is 15 residues long. For the CDR3, the DNA is TGCGCCAGCAGCCGTGAGGCGAGCTCCTACAATGAGCAGTTCTTC. Its protein is CASSREASSYNEQFF.

CDR3 bases: TGTGCCAGCAGCCCGGGGGACAATGAGCAGTTCTTC. Its protein product is CASSPGDNEQFF. This chain connects TRBV9 to TRBJ2-1, with D perhaps matching TRBD2 (6 bases). Germline V gene lookup returns CDR1 SGDLS and CDR2 YYNGEE. The CDR3 covers 12 residues. V lost 4 bases and J 5 bases, leaving 7 bases between the germline ends.

The V gene is TRBV19, the J gene TRBJ2-3; D is undetermined. Germline CDR1 is LNHDA and CDR2 is SQIVND (reference sequence). V lost 3 bases, J lost 3 bases, and 19 bases lay in between. This CDR3 has 17 amino acids. Written as DNA, the CDR3 is TGTGCCAGTAGTATTCTCCTTTCAATGATGGGGACAGATACGCAGTATTTT. Translation gives CASSILLSMMGTDTQYF.

This chain uses TRBV19 with TRBJ2-5, with TRBD1 identical over 7 bases. Germline V lookup: CDR1 LNHDA, CDR2 SQIVND (reference sequence). The V gene end was trimmed by 5 bases and the J gene end by 5 bases; junction bases not matched to a gene: 5. This CDR3 is 13 amino acids long. DNA of the CDR3: TGTGCCAGTAGTTTGCTGGGACAGGAGACCCAGTACTTC. As protein: CASSLLGQETQYF.

This clone was seen only a few times. The chain uses TRBV7-9 and TRBJ1-1; a weak D match, TRBD1 (6 bases). The germline V and J ends were trimmed by 1 base and 6 bases, with 21 bases remaining between them. Germline V gene data show CDR1 as SEHNR and CDR2 as FQNEAQ (reference sequence). The CDR3 contains 17 residues. The DNA of the CDR3 is TGTGCCAGCAGCTTAGGGGTAACGGTAGGCACAGGGTCTGAAGCTTTCTTT. This gives the protein CASSLGVTVGTGSEAFF.

This clone was counted a single time. V gene TRBV5-1 combines with J gene TRBJ2-7; 8 bases map to TRBD2. V lost 3 bases and J lost 5; bases outside the gene matches: 10. The CDR3 runs 15 residues. The germline CDR1 and CDR2 sequences are SGHRS and YFSETQ. The CDR3 sequence: CASSSAGESRDEQYF. The CDR3 DNA reads as TGCGCCAGCAGCTCAGCGGGAGAGTCTCGGGACGAGCAGTACTTC.

Of note for this clone: One end of the junction fails to match germline, which may point to a read error. V usage is TRBV4-3 and J usage is TRBJ2-1; D may be TRBD2 (5 bases). From germline, CDR1 is LGHNA and CDR2 YSLEER. The CDR3 runs to 14 residues. The CDR3 DNA sequence: TGCGCCAGCAGCCAGGTCCTAGCTTCACCCCGATTGCTCTTC. Residues: CASSQVLASPRLLF.

This clone was detected a few times. The rearrangement links TRBV5-4 to TRBJ1-1; D not certain. This CDR3 comprises 13 residues. CDR1 is SGHNT and CDR2 is YYREEE in the germline V gene (reference sequence). Trimming removed 1 base at V and 7 bases at J, with 11 bases between. The CDR3 region is CASSLLARNEAFF. The CDR3 DNA is TGTGCCAGCAGCTTGTTGGCGAGAAATGAAGCTTTCTTT.

The genes are TRBV9 and TRBJ1-2, with D uncertain. V was cut by 1 base and J by 6 bases, with 13 bases left in between. The CDR3 runs to 14 residues. Germline V CDR1 and CDR2: SGDLS, YYNGEE. The chain's CDR3 is CASSVRTDSNGYTF. The CDR3, as DNA: TGTGCCAGCAGCGTAAGAACAGATTCGAATGGCTACACCTTC.

The V gene is TRBV5-1, the J gene TRBJ2-5; 11 nucleotides line up with TRBD2. The germline V gene encodes CDR1 SGHRS and CDR2 YFSETQ. The CDR3 contains 14 residues. J lost 4 bases, V lost 4 bases, and 3 bases had no gene match. CDR3 bases: TGCGCCAGCAGCGTTACTAGCGGGGGAGAGACCCAGTACTTC. This codes for CASSVTSGGETQYF.

V gene TRBV11-2 combines with J gene TRBJ2-7; no clear D. Per germline, CDR1 SGHAT and CDR2 FQNNGV. This CDR3 has 15 amino acids. V was clipped by 2 bases and J by 4 bases, with 15 bases between them. CDR3 nucleotide sequence: TGTGCCAGCAGCTTATCTCTGCCCAGTTTGTACGAGCAGTACTTC. This codes for CASSLSLPSLYEQYF.

V usage is TRBV7-9 and J usage is TRBJ2-6; D is uncertain. CDR1 and CDR2 (germline): SEHNR, FQNEAQ (reference sequence). This CDR3 contains 13 residues. Trimming left V 3 bases short and J 2 bases short, with 2 bases between. The CDR3 protein is CASSFAGANVLTF. Here the CDR3 DNA reads TGTGCCAGCAGCTTCGCTGGGGCCAACGTCCTGACTTTC. Variable domain in full (rest from reference TRBV7-9 and TRBJ2-6): DTGVSQNPRHKITKRGQNVTFRCDPISEHNRLYWYRQTLGQGPEFLTYFQNEAQLEKSRLLSDRFSAERPKGSFSTLEIQRTEQGDSAMYLCASSFAGANVLTFGAGSRLTVL.